This T cell receptor beta chain originates from a study of cytomegalovirus exposure and HLA in healthy donors. It was with 60 Vbeta and 13 Jbeta primers that the PCR ran. Measured with immunoSEQ multiplex PCR; TCRdb has only the in-frame clones, and not every one. Of about 130,000 clones listed, approximately 79% are singletons. This CDR3 is 15 amino acids long. Germline V gene lookup returns CDR1 LGHNA and CDR2 YSLEER. V lost 6 bases and J lost 6; bases outside the gene matches: 10. The sample was PBMCs. The source of this sequence is a man aged 18 to 29 in good health and CMV-seropositive. The chain is built from TRBV4-3 and TRBJ2-2, with 7 bases aligning to TRBD2. The CDR3 bases are TGCGCCAGCAGGAGACTAGCCCTCGTCGCCGGGGAGCTGTTTTTT. Translated: CASRRLALVAGELFF.